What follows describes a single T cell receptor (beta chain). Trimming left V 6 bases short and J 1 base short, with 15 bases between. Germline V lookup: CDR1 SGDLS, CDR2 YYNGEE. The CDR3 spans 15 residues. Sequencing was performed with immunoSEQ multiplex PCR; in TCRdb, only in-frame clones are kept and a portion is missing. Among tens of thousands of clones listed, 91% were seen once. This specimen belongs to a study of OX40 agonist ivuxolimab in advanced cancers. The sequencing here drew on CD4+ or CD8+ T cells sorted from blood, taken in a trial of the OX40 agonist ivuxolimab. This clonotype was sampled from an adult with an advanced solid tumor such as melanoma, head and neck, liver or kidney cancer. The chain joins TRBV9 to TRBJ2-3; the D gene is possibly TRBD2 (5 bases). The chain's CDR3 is CASTRGRAGTDTQYF. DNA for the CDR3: TGTGCCAGCACCCGAGGGCGAGCGGGCACAGATACGCAGTATTTT.